These T cell receptor beta chains were read from a single sample in a study of blood T cell repertoires in COVID-19. TCRdb's table, derived via immunoSEQ multiplex PCR, lists solely in-frame clones and lacks some. The profile covers some 300,000 clones, with around 90% appearing a single time and about 6% taken by the ten largest. Source material: peripheral blood. All receptors come from a woman aged 50 to 60 with COVID-19, enrolled during active disease. Each CDR3 is given with its conserved first and last residue. Fields, in order: J gene, CDR3 length, clone size, V gene, D gene, CDR3 protein, CDR3 DNA. The D gene is left open where the match is weak. Clone size is shown for a subset of rows, as once, few, many or a class of expanded clone.

TRBJ2-7 16 NA TRBV27 NA CASSFSGGTGVWEQYF TGTGCCAGCAGTTTTTCGGGCGGGACCGGGGTTTGGGAGCAGTACTTC
TRBJ2-1 16 NA TRBV7-9 TRBD2 CASSLRGGRSHNEQFF TGTGCCAGCAGCCTTCGGGGGGGGAGGTCACACAATGAGCAGTTCTTC
TRBJ1-6 14 few TRBV6-5 NA CASSSISYNSPLHF TGTGCCAGCAGTTCGATCAGCTATAATTCACCCCTCCACTTT
TRBJ1-1 14 NA TRBV5-1 NA CASSPRTANTEAFF TGCGCCAGCAGCCCCCGGACAGCGAACACTGAAGCTTTCTTT
TRBJ2-7 11 NA TRBV30 NA CAWSPSFEQYF TGTGCCTGGAGTCCTAGCTTCGAGCAGTACTTC
TRBJ2-7 14 NA TRBV6-5 TRBD1 CASSSTGQNYEQYF TGTGCCAGCAGTAGCACGGGACAGAACTACGAGCAGTACTTC
TRBJ1-2 16 NA TRBV28 NA CASSPIVQGAIYGYTF TGTGCCAGCAGTCCTATTGTACAGGGAGCTATCTATGGCTACACCTTC
TRBJ2-7 13 NA TRBV18 TRBD1 CASSTGQLLKQYF TGTGCCAGCTCAACGGGACAGCTTTTGAAGCAGTACTTC
TRBJ1-1 15 once TRBV5-1 TRBD1 CASSSSGQGDTEAFF TGCGCCAGCAGCTCCAGCGGCCAGGGGGACACTGAAGCTTTCTTT
TRBJ2-1 17 NA TRBV4-3 TRBD2 CASSQVLLAGSYNEQFF TGCGCCAGCAGCCAAGTCCTTCTAGCGGGAAGCTACAATGAGCAGTTCTTC
TRBJ2-1 15 NA TRBV5-1 NA CASSLGGISYNEQFF TGCGCCAGCAGCTTGGGCGGGATCTCCTACAATGAGCAGTTCTTC
TRBJ1-6 14 few TRBV6-5 NA CASSYGQKNSPLHF TGTGCCAGCAGTTACGGACAGAAGAATTCACCCCTCCACTTT
TRBJ2-7 15 NA TRBV5-1 TRBD2 CASSFMTSGVVEQYF TGCGCCAGCAGCTTTATGACTAGCGGCGTGGTCGAGCAGTACTTC
TRBJ1-1 12 NA TRBV7-9 NA CASSFKNTEAFF TGTGCCAGCAGCTTCAAGAACACTGAAGCTTTCTTT
TRBJ2-5 14 NA TRBV11-3 TRBD1 CASSRGQGDEGQYF TGTGCCAGCAGCCGGGGACAGGGGGACGAGGGCCAGTACTTC